This T cell receptor beta chain is from a study of T-cell reconstitution after alpha-beta-depleted transplantation in children. General study points: Surviving recipient cells, namely T cells and thymic progenitors, were the source of high day-60 TCRbeta diversity in some patients.

This clonotype was seen only a few times. The antigen is not known. The TCRbeta library incorporated unique molecular identifiers. TCRdb analysed the PCR reads with MiXCR anew, one entry per CDR3 protein. Seen here are 120,000 to 150,000 distinct CDR3 sequences, 8% to 10% observed once, and the top ten hold 15% to 20%. V was clipped by 6 bases and J by 0 bases, with 13 bases between them. This CDR3 contains 15 residues. In germline, CDR1 is SEHNR, CDR2 FQNEAQ (reference sequence). This specimen was PBMCs, mostly from graft donor cells, taken 180 days after TCRalphabeta/CD19-depleted stem cell transplant. This TCR was recovered from a female patient younger than 10 who had a stem cell transplant for congenital amegakaryocytic thrombocytopenia, so the T cells may come from the graft donor. The V and J genes are TRBV7-9 and TRBJ2-3; D possibly uses TRBD1 or TRBD2 (5 bases each). The CDR3 nucleotides read TGTGCCAGCAGTGTCCCAGGGAGTAGCACAGATACGCAGTATTTT. Encoded protein: CASSVPGSSTDTQYF.